The 20 T cell receptor beta chains below all came from one sample that was sequenced in a study of CXCR3-negative and CXCR3-positive naive CD8 T cells. Each TRB cDNA library was prepared by 5' RACE (with UMI labels). TCRdb reanalyzed the 5' RACE reads and collapses them to one entry per CDR3 protein, without DNA. The record lists roughly 39,000 distinct CDR3 sequences, of which the ten most abundant hold about 10%. The specimen was memory CD8+ T cells from blood. The receptor set was obtained from a human donor in good health. Some clones in this sample may be carry-over from other donors' samples.

The chain couples TRBV2 to TRBJ1-1; TCRdb gives TRBD1 as the D gene, but with no DNA this cannot be confirmed. This CDR3 spans 14 amino acids. Germline V gives CDR1 SNHLY, CDR2 FYNNEI. The CDR3: CANPSGPGRTEAFF.

V is TRBV7-8 and J is TRBJ1-4. Per the germline V gene, CDR1 is SGHVS and CDR2 is FQNEAQ. CDR3 size: 12 residues. CDR3: CASSHSIEKLFF.

The gene calls are TRBV12-3 or TRBV12-4 and TRBJ2-1. The CDR3 covers 15 residues. CDR3 sequence reads: CASSDMGTAYNEQFF.

The chain employs TRBV29-1 and TRBJ2-7; TCRdb's D call of TRBD1 is untestable without DNA. Germline assignment: CDR1 SQVTM and CDR2 ANQGSEA. This CDR3 contains 11 residues. This chain's CDR3 is CSARRGDEQYF.

The chain links TRBV29-1 to TRBJ2-2; TCRdb outputs TRBD1, but without DNA this stays unchecked. The CDR3 extends over 14 amino acids. The germline CDR1 and CDR2 sequences are SQVTM and ANQGSEA. The chain's CDR3 is CSVWDPTNTGELFF.

The chain has TRBV7-9 and TRBJ2-3; TCRdb returns TRBD1, unconfirmable since there is no DNA. CDR1 SEHNR and CDR2 FQNEAQ come from the germline V gene (reference sequence). The CDR3 is 14 residues long. CDR3 residues: CASRDRAGTDTQYF.

The chain joins TRBV10-3 to TRBJ2-7. Per germline, CDR1 ENHRY and CDR2 SYGVKD. CDR3 size: 13 residues. The CDR3 is CAISENHFYEQYF.

The CDR3 here is CASSQDPLAGPYEQYF. This chain links TRBV14 with TRBJ2-7; TCRdb indicates TRBD2, and absent DNA this call remains unverified. CDR3 size: 16 residues. CDR1 is SGHDN and CDR2 is FVKESK in the germline V gene.

The chain uses TRBV7-9 and TRBJ2-2. This CDR3 is built from 14 residues. Germline CDR1 is SEHNR and CDR2 is FQNEAQ (reference sequence). Here the CDR3 reads CASSLRSNTGELFF.

The chain carries TRBV7-2 and TRBJ2-1; TCRdb designates TRBD2, a call that cannot be tested without DNA. This CDR3 has 17 amino acids. Germline CDR1 SGHTA, CDR2 FQGNSA. The CDR3 loop is CASIVTSFLFSYNEQFF.

The CDR3 here is CSATTGKELYEQYF. The J gene is TRBJ2-7, the V gene TRBV20-1; no DNA is available, so the TRBD1 call from TCRdb remains unchecked. The CDR3 runs to 14 residues. Germline-derived CDR1 and CDR2 are DFQATT and SNEGSKA (reference sequence).

The rearrangement joins TRBV3-1 to TRBJ1-5; the D call of TRBD1 rests on TCRdb alone, since no DNA is present to check it. The CDR3 totals 15 residues. Germline V CDR1 and CDR2: LGHDT, YNNKEL (reference sequence). The CDR3 is CASSQAGYSNQPQHF.

The chain has TRBV7-3 and TRBJ2-1; TCRdb's D gene call, TRBD1, goes unchecked for lack of DNA. From germline, CDR1 is SGHTA and CDR2 FQGTGA. The CDR3 spans 15 residues. CDR3 in amino acids: CASSPAGPSYNEQFF.

This chain connects TRBV3-1 to TRBJ2-5. This CDR3 contains 15 residues. From germline, CDR1 is LGHDT and CDR2 YNNKEL (reference sequence). CDR3 loop: CASSQETADKETQYF.

The chain employs TRBV7-9 and TRBJ2-2; TCRdb lists TRBD1, though no DNA is available to test this call. The germline V gene encodes CDR1 SEHNR and CDR2 FQNEAQ (reference sequence). This CDR3 contains 15 residues. The CDR3 reads CASATGTLNTGELFF.

The chain couples TRBV20-1 to TRBJ2-7; TCRdb calls TRBD1, which cannot be checked without DNA. The CDR3 runs 16 residues. Germline CDR1 DFQATT, CDR2 SNEGSKA (reference sequence). The CDR3 loop is CSARDSQGRFSYEQYF.

This rearrangement joins TRBV20-1 to TRBJ2-5; absent DNA, TCRdb's TRBD1 call cannot be checked. The CDR3 consists of 14 residues. CDR1 and CDR2 from the germline V gene are DFQATT and SNEGSKA (reference sequence). Here the CDR3 reads CSARTGGVLETQYF.

The V call is TRBV14, the J call TRBJ2-3; TCRdb designates TRBD2, a call that cannot be tested without DNA. Germline CDR1 is SGHDN and CDR2 is FVKESK. The CDR3 contains 20 residues. This CDR3 is CASSALLEAGRVTSTDTQYF.

CDR3 sequence: CASSGAGRGNEQFF. This sequence joins TRBV12-3 or TRBV12-4 and TRBJ2-1; there is no DNA to check the TCRdb D call of TRBD1. CDR3 length: 14 amino acids.

V is TRBV7-9 and J is TRBJ2-7. CDR3 length: 13 residues. CDR1 is SEHNR, CDR2 FQNEAQ, per germline (reference sequence). The CDR3 reads CASSPRQTNEQYF.